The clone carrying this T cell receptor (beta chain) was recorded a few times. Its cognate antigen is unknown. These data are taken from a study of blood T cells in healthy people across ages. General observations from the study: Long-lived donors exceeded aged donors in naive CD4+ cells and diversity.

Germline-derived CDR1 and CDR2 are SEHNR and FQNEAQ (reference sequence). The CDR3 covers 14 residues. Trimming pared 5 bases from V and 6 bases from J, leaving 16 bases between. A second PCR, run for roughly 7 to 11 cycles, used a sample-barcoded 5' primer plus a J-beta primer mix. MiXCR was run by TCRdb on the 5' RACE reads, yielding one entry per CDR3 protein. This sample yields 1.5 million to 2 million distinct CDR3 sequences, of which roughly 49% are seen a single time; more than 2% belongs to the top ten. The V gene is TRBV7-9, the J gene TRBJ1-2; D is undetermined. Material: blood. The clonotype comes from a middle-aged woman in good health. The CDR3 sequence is CASSPTGGNHGYTF. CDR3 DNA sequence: TGTGCCAGCAGCCCGACGGGAGGGAACCATGGCTACACCTTC.